The T cell receptor (beta chain) described here comes from a study of Graves' ophthalmopathy and Graves' hyperthyroidism (dated by TCRdb to the late 2010s). About the study as a whole: Peripheral blood was collected at initial diagnosis, prior to any treatment. The 100 or so discovery patients were randomly split 7:3 into training and test sets. After sampling, hyperthyroidism patients received methimazole starting at 30 mg daily, and ophthalmopathy patients received high-dose intravenous methylprednisolone. T-cell repertoires of thyroid tissue and blood were compared in more than 5 hyperthyroidism patients. An independent validation cohort comprised about 20 hyperthyroidism patients and 15 to 17 patients who later progressed from hyperthyroidism to ophthalmopathy. In total, 135 blood samples were TCR-sequenced: fewer than 50 ophthalmopathy, under 80 hyperthyroidism and about 17 hyperthyroidism-to-ophthalmopathy patients. To tell Graves' ophthalmopathy apart from Graves' hyperthyroidism, and to predict which patients would progress to ophthalmopathy, the study relied on TCR beta repertoire signatures. To explore V-J signatures that separate ophthalmopathy from hyperthyroidism, a discovery set of about a hundred patients was enrolled, consisting of roughly 45 with ophthalmopathy and around 57 with stable hyperthyroidism. General conclusions and limits of the study: The 13-signature model separated ophthalmopathy from stable hyperthyroidism with approximately 90% sensitivity and approximately 83% specificity in cross-validation, and 80%/75% in the test set. Among expanded thyroid clonotypes with frequency above 0.001, most also showed up in blood, which suggests that blood repertoires may reflect the thyroid immune response. In validation, the model predicted ophthalmopathy progression with over 60% sensitivity and 72.22% specificity; eleven to twelve predicted patients were CT-confirmed with GO in a median of approximately 6.5 months. Sample size was not statistically predetermined, and group allocation was not concealed from the investigators.

Note on this clonotype: This receptor's antigen is unknown. Base qualities are not at hand, and no much larger clone is one base apart.

For repertoire sequencing, the TCR beta CDR3 regions were amplified from RNA transcripts. The first round was an RT-PCR using HTBI primers with the Qiagen OneStep RT-PCR kit, and this first round was followed by a second-round multiplex PCR, then size selection and purification. The libraries underwent paired-end sequencing with 100 bp reads on an Illumina HiSeq2000. The authors' analysis ran thus. Reads were processed with SOAPnuke, discarding reads with adapters, uncalled bases, mean Phred below 15, or no exact constant-primer or identifier match. COPE v1.2.5 was used to merge the high-quality paired reads. Unique nucleotide sequences were defined as clonotypes and aligned to IMGT TRB V, D and J references using MiTCR v1.1. Analysis was restricted to V-J combinations with a frequency above 0.0001, which covered roughly 99% of repertoires. For each V-J combination, a TCR clonal expansion and chaos score was defined as F50 clonal expansion divided by the chaos observed in the TCRdist matrix. Welch's t-statistics and random forest were used to narrow the features down to 13 V-J combinations, which were then fed into a naive Bayes classifier. The similarity between thyroid and blood repertoires was quantified using the Morisita-Horn index. TCRdb's own reprocessing of the public reads used fastp at Q25 and MiXCR and kept productive beta chains. Each entry merges the rows of one CDR3 protein and shows their most common DNA and genes. TCRdb assigned the V and J calls; the authors' analysis was not used. The sample table records 400,000 to 450,000 distinct CDR3 sequences; around 21% of these occur just once. 2.5% to 3.5% of the sample lies in the top ten.

Hyperthyroidism was considered stable if no progression to ophthalmopathy occurred within 18 months of follow-up. Hyperthyroidism patients were newly diagnosed, with disease duration under 2 months, and aged 18 to 65 years. Patients were excluded if they had other autoimmune diseases, uncontrolled infections, pregnancy or lactation. Diagnosis relied on clinical symptoms, serum thyroxine, TRAb, thyroid ultrasound and orbital computed tomography. Ficoll-Paque density gradient centrifugation was used to isolate PBMCs from about 10 ml of fresh peripheral blood. Total RNA was extracted with Trizol reagent and quality-checked on an Agilent 2100 Bioanalyzer. CDR1 is given as MNHNS and CDR2 as SASEGT, both from the germline V gene. The CDR3 spans 14 residues, from the cysteine through the phenylalanine. Only the CDR3 region is kept as DNA, spanning 42 bases read in frame from base 1. V and J are trimmed by 10 bases and 1 base, and the gene matches miss 5 bases of the junction.

This sequence was found in a woman aged 18-30 years with stable Graves' hyperthyroidism. Donor details come from another sample of the same person, matched by shared clones. Recombination connected TRBV6-1 to TRBJ2-2; 8 central nucleotides agree with TRBD1. The material sequenced was peripheral blood. CDR3 loop: CAIRQGMNTGELFF. The DNA is TGTGCCATTAGACAGGGGATGAACACCGGGGAGCTGTTTTTT.